This TCR beta chain appears in the sequencing data of a study of cytomegalovirus exposure and HLA in healthy donors. Trimming pared 4 bases from V and 2 bases from J, leaving 8 bases between. Germline CDR1 reads SGHNT; CDR2 reads YENEEA. The CDR3 runs 13 residues. With 60 Vbeta and 13 Jbeta primers, the PCR was carried out. The assay was immunoSEQ multiplex PCR, and TCRdb's table has in-frame clones only and misses some. Counted here are 95,000 to 110,000 clones, approximately 72% occurring once; the ten biggest clones make up roughly 3.5%. The source is a woman in her fifties or sixties in good health and CMV-seronegative. The sample comprised PBMCs. The J gene is TRBJ1-2, the V gene TRBV11-3, with TRBD1 as a possible D gene (5 bases). The CDR3 coding sequence is TGTGCCAGCAGCTCACAGGAGAACTATGGCTACACCTTC. Its protein is CASSSQENYGYTF.